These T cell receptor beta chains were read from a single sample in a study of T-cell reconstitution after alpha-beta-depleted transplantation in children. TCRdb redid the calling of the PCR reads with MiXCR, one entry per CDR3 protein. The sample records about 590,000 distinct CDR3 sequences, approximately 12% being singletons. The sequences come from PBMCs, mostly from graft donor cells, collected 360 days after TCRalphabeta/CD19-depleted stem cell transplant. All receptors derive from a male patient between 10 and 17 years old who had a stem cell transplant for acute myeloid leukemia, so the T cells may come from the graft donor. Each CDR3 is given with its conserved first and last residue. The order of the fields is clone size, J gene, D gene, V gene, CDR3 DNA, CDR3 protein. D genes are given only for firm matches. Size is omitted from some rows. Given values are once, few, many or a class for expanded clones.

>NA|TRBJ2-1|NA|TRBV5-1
TGCGCCAGCAGCCCCCCGACGGGAGTGGGTGAGCAGTTCTTC
CASSPPTGVGEQFF
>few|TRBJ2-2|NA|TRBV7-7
TGTGCTAGCAGCTCCCAGGGTGGGGAGCTGTTTTTT
CASSSQGGELFF
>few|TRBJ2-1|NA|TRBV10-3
TGTGCCATCAGATTCTTTGGGCGCGGGACCTCCTACAATGAGCAGTTCTTC
CAIRFFGRGTSYNEQFF
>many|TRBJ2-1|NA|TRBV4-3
TGCGCCAGCAGCCAAGTTTTAAATTCCTACAATGAGCAGTTCTTC
CASSQVLNSYNEQFF
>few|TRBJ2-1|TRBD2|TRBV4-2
TGTGCCAGCAGCCCGGCAGTAGCGGGAGGAACCTACAATGAGCAGTTCTTC
CASSPAVAGGTYNEQFF
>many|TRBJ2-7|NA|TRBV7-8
TGTGCCAGCAGCTTTCTAGAAGAGCAGTACTTC
CASSFLEEQYF
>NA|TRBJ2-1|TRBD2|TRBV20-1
TGCAGTGCGCGGACTAGTTCCCCGCTCTACAATGAGCAGTTCTTC
CSARTSSPLYNEQFF
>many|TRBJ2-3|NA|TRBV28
TGTGCCAGCAGTGCATATATCACAGATACGCAGTATTTT
CASSAYITDTQYF
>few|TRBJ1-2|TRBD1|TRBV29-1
TGCAGCGTTGACGGCCAGGGGGAAGGCTACACCTTC
CSVDGQGEGYTF
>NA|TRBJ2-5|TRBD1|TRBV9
TGTGCCAGCAGCGTAGTAGGATCGGTGGTTGGACAGGGGATGAAAGAGACCCAGTACTTC
CASSVVGSVVGQGMKETQYF
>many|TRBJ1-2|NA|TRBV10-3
TGTGCCATCAGTGAGTCGGGCGGTAACTATGGCTACACCTTC
CAISESGGNYGYTF
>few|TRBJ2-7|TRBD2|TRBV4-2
TGTGCCAGCAGCCGTGGGGGGGGACTAGCGGGACCCTACGAGCAGTACTTC
CASSRGGGLAGPYEQYF
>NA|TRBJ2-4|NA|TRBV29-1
TGCAGCGTCGTTGGGGGGCAGGGGAACATTCAGTACTTC
CSVVGGQGNIQYF
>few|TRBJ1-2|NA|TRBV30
TGTGCCTGGAGTGTACGGAGGGGGAGTAGAAGCTACACCTTC
CAWSVRRGSRSYTF
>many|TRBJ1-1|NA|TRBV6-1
TGTGCCAGCAGTGAAGCGGGGGGTATCACTGAAGCTTTCTTT
CASSEAGGITEAFF
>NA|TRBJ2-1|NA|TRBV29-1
TGCAGCGTTGCCAGCGCAAAGGTCTACAATGAGCAGTTCTTC
CSVASAKVYNEQFF
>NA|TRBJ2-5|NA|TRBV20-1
TGCAGTGCTAGGACTAGTCGGGAGACCCAGTACTTC
CSARTSRETQYF
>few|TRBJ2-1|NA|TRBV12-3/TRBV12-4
TGTGCCAGCAGTCCCAAGACTAACTACAATGAGCAGTTCTTC
CASSPKTNYNEQFF
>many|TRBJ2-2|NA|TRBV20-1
TGCAGTGCTAGCGGGTATTTTACGAACACCGGGGAGCTGTTTTTT
CSASGYFTNTGELFF
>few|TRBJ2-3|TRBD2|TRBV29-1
TGCAGCGTTGAACGGACTAGCGGGGGCACAGATACGCAGTATTTT
CSVERTSGGTDTQYF
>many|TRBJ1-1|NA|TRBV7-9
TGTGCCAGCAGCCGATTAACAGGGGAAGCTTTCTTT
CASSRLTGEAFF
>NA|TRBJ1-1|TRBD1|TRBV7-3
TGTGCCAGCAGCTCCTTCCCCGGGACAGTGAACACTGAAGCTTTCTTT
CASSSFPGTVNTEAFF
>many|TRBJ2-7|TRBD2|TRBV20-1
TGCAGTGCTACCCCCCCAAGCGGGAGGGCCTCCTACGAGCAGTACTTC
CSATPPSGRASYEQYF
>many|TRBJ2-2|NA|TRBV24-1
TGTGCCACCCGCGAGTTCGCGAACACCGGGGAGCTGTTTTTT
CATREFANTGELFF
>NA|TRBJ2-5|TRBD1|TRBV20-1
TGCAGTGCTAGTCGCCTGACAGGGGGGTTTAACCCTCGACAAGAGACCCAGTACTTC
CSASRLTGGFNPRQETQYF
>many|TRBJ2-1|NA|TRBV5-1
TGCGCCAGCAGCCCGGGAATCTCCTACAATGAGCAGTTCTTC
CASSPGISYNEQFF
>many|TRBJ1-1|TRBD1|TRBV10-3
TGTGCCATCAGGGAGACAGGGTCGAACACTGAAGCTTTCTTT
CAIRETGSNTEAFF
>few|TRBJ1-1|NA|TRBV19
TGTGCCAGTAGTCCCGTTACAGTGAACACTGAAGCTTTCTTT
CASSPVTVNTEAFF
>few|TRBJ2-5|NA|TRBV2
TGTGCCAGCTGCGTGGGAATTCTGGAAGAGACCCAGTACTTC
CASCVGILEETQYF
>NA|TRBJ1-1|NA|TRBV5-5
TGTGCCAGCAGCTTCGGGGCCGGGCCTATGAACACTGAAGCTTTCTTT
CASSFGAGPMNTEAFF
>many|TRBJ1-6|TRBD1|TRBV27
TGTGCCAGCAGTCCCCGGGACAGGGTAGGGTCACCCCTCCACTTT
CASSPRDRVGSPLHF
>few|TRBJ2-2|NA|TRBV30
TGTGCCTGGATGGGACACCTGAACACCGGGGAGCTGTTTTTT
CAWMGHLNTGELFF
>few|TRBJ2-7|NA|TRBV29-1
TGCAGCGTCGGCCCTGGGGGGTCCTACGAGCAGTACTTC
CSVGPGGSYEQYF
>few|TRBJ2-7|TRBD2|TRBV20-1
TGCAGTGCTAGAGGCCTAGCGGGAACCGAGCAGTACTTC
CSARGLAGTEQYF
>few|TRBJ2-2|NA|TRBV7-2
TGTGCCAGCAGCTCGGGACAGGCACAAGCGGGAATCGGGGAGCTGTTTTTT
CASSSGQAQAGIGELFF
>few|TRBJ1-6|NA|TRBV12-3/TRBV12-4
TGTGCCAGCAGTTTAGTACGGGGGGATAATTCACCCCTCCACTTT
CASSLVRGDNSPLHF
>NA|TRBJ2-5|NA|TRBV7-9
TGTGCCAGCAGCTCACATGCGGGTAGGGAGACCCAGTACTTC
CASSSHAGRETQYF
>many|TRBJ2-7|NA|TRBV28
TGTGCCAGCAGCGGATTCTACGAGCAGTACTTC
CASSGFYEQYF
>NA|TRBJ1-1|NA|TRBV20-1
TGCAGTGCTGGAGCCCCGCGGTCGAACACTGAAGCTTTCTTT
CSAGAPRSNTEAFF
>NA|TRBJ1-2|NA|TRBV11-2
TGTGCCAGCAGCGGCGGAGGGGTAGAAGGCTACACCTTC
CASSGGGVEGYTF
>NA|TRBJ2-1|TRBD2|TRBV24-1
TGTGCCACCAGTGATGCCCGTAACCCCGGGAGGGCCTACAATGAGCAGTTCTTC
CATSDARNPGRAYNEQFF
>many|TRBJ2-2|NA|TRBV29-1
TGCACCGTAAAAGGGGCGCTACCGAACACCGGGGAGCTGTTTTTT
CTVKGALPNTGELFF